This TCR beta chain was obtained from a study of post-analysis software for immune sequencing data. About the research overall: Relapsing-remitting, secondary progressive and progressive-relapsing multiple sclerosis were all included among the disease courses.

Points on this clonotype: Antigen specificity is unknown.

Germline V gene data show CDR1 as SQVTM and CDR2 as ANQGSEA. With 8 bases removed from V and 3 bases from J, the gap between germline ends came to 19 bases. This CDR3 comprises 14 residues. Findings and caveats of the study: Samples from a shared batch, those prepared together, strongly co-clustered by F measure. Five TRBV segments, TRBV5-6, TRBV5-1 and TRBV20-1 among them, were found more frequent in patients than controls.

Each TCR beta cDNA library carried unique molecular identifiers. T cells, about 0.95 to 10 million of them, yielded roughly 0.5 million cDNA molecules. MiXCR, applied by TCRdb to the PCR reads, yields one record per CDR3 protein. The sample includes about 620,000 distinct CDR3 sequences, 44% of them seen just once. What was sequenced was blood. V is TRBV29-1 and J is TRBJ2-5, with TRBD2 as a possible D gene (5 bases). The TCR comes from a girl between 10 and 17 years old with multiple sclerosis. CDR3 coding DNA: TGCAGCACTGAGTCTAGAGGAGCGGAAGAGACCCAGTACTTC. Protein: CSTESRGAEETQYF.